Listed here are 6 T cell receptor beta chains from one sample, sequenced in a study of identical twins. Via MiXCR, TCRdb re-called the 5' RACE reads, giving one row per CDR3 protein. The sample lists around 340,000 distinct CDR3 sequences, 9% to 15% occurring once. This same sample was also taken into another study, of yellow fever vaccine responses in identical twins.

Sequencing was done on a sample of CD8+ T cells sorted from blood. These receptors were taken from a young woman in good health.

In its sample, this clonotype was seen a few times. Written as DNA, the CDR3 is TGTGCCAGCTCACCAGGGACGTCCTACGAGCAGTACGTC. This encodes CASSPGTSYEQYV. The V gene is TRBV18, the J gene TRBJ2-7; D assignment may be TRBD1 or TRBD2 (5 bases each). Germline V gene lookup returns CDR1 KGHSH and CDR2 LQKENI. This CDR3 has 13 residues. V was clipped by 2 bases and J by 1 base, with 6 bases between them.

This chain links TRBV7-8 with TRBJ1-6; 9 nucleotides line up with TRBD1. The CDR3 is 14 amino acids. Germline assignment: CDR1 SGHVS and CDR2 FQNEAQ. After removal of 6 bases from V and 7 bases from J, the junction contained 4 bases not matched to a gene. The CDR3 sequence: CASSAGTGNSPLHF. In DNA form, the CDR3 reads TGTGCCAGCAGTGCCGGGACAGGGAATTCACCCCTCCACTTT.

Only a few counts were recorded for this clonotype. V gene TRBV7-6 combines with J gene TRBJ2-1; a possible D gene is TRBD1 (5 bases). Germline-derived CDR1 and CDR2 are SGHVS and FNYEAQ. V lost 4 bases, J lost 7 bases, and 11 bases lay in between. This CDR3 comprises 13 residues. The CDR3 sequence is CASSSAGMNEQFF. The CDR3 DNA reads TGTGCCAGCAGCTCGGCAGGGATGAATGAGCAGTTCTTC.

This clonotype was seen a handful of times. The V call is TRBV4-1, the J call TRBJ2-7, with 11 bases fitting TRBD2. Germline values: CDR1 MGHRA, CDR2 YSYEKL. The CDR3 contains 17 residues. V was clipped by 1 base and J by 0 bases; unmatched bases: 5. The DNA of the CDR3 is TGCGCCAGCAGCCAAGTCCATACTAGCGGGAGCTCCTACGAGCAGTACTTC. Residues: CASSQVHTSGSSYEQYF.

V is TRBV7-9 and J is TRBJ1-6, with 9 bases that match TRBD1. The germline CDR1 and CDR2 sequences are SEHNR and FQNEAQ (reference sequence). V was pared by 3 bases and J by 7 bases, with 7 bases of the junction left unmatched. The CDR3 covers 16 residues. Here the CDR3 reads CASSFRTGASNSPLHF. In DNA, the CDR3 is TGTGCCAGCAGCTTCAGGACAGGGGCGTCGAATTCACCCCTCCACTTT.

This clonotype occurred a few times. V gene TRBV11-2 combines with J gene TRBJ2-1, with D possibly being TRBD2 (5 bases). Germline loops: CDR1 SGHAT, CDR2 FQNNGV. This CDR3 is 15 amino acids long. V lost 3 bases and J 7 bases, leaving 16 bases between the germline ends. DNA for the CDR3: TGTGCCAGCAGCTTGTTGTCCGGGATTTCGAATGAGCAGTTCTTC. Translated, it gives CASSLLSGISNEQFF.